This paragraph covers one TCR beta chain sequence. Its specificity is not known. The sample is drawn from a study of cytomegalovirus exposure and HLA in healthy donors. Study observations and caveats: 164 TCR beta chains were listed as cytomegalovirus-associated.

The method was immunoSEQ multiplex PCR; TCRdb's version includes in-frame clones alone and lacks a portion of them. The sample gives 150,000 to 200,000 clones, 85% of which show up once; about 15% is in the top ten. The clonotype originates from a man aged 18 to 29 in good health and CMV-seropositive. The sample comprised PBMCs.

Here the CDR3 DNA reads TGCGCCAGCAGCTTGGGACAGGGGATAACAGATACGCAGTATTTT. It specifies CASSLGQGITDTQYF. V gene TRBV5-1 combines with J gene TRBJ2-3; 8 positions agree with TRBD1. This CDR3 contains 15 residues. J lost 3 bases, V lost 0 bases, and 3 bases had no gene match. Germline V gives CDR1 SGHRS, CDR2 YFSETQ. The variable domain in full, completed from reference TRBV5-1 and TRBJ2-3, reads KAGVTQTPRYLIKTRGQQVTLSCSPISGHRSVSWYQQTPGQGLQFLFEYFSETQRNKGNFPGRFSGRQFSNSRSEMNVSTLELGDSALYLCASSLGQGITDTQYFGPGTRLTVL.